This T cell receptor beta chain was sequenced in a study of cytomegalovirus exposure and HLA in healthy donors. In the PCR, 60 Vbeta and 13 Jbeta primers were used. Libraries were prepared by immunoSEQ multiplex PCR; TCRdb keeps only in-frame clonotypes and omits some of them. The data show 150,000 to 180,000 clones, roughly 83% seen once. Study-level results: Later analysis suggested most CMV-associated TCR beta chains were HLA-restricted.

V dropped 4 bases and J dropped 6; count of bases not matched to a gene: 9. Germline V gives CDR1 SGDLS, CDR2 YYNGEE. The CDR3 runs 16 residues. Sampled while nominally healthy, donors likely had unrecorded immune exposures. Comment on this clone: Its matching antigen is unknown.

This sequence was found in a man aged 30 to 39 in good health and CMV-seropositive. Specimen: PBMCs. This chain links TRBV9 with TRBJ1-4; 10 bases are a match to TRBD1. CDR3 sequence reads: CASSFGQGDYYEKLFF. CDR3 bases: TGTGCCAGCAGCTTCGGACAGGGGGATTACTATGAAAAACTGTTTTTT.